The 6 T cell receptor beta chains below all came from one sample that was sequenced in a study of blood T cell repertoires in COVID-19. Only in-frame clones appear in the TCRdb table, and some are missing; sequencing was by immunoSEQ multiplex PCR. The data contain around 50,000 clones, approximately 82% of them singletons. The sample was PBMCs or T cells enriched from blood (not recorded which). The receptors were sampled from a woman aged 50 to 65 with acute COVID-19.

The chain links TRBV27 to TRBJ2-7; a weak D match, TRBD1 (5 bases). The length of the CDR3 is 12 residues. The V end was cut by 3 bases, the J end by 4 bases, with 7 bases between. Germline V gene sequence: CDR1 MNHEY, CDR2 SMNVEV (reference sequence). The CDR3 here is CASSFKGYEQYF. The DNA for the CDR3 is TGTGCCAGCAGTTTTAAGGGGTACGAGCAGTACTTC.

This chain joins TRBV9 and TRBJ1-5; D is unclear. V was pared by 9 bases and J by 1 base, with 8 bases between. This CDR3 region has 12 residues. Germline CDR1 and CDR2: SGDLS and YYNGEE. This CDR3 is CATEGSNQPQHF. The CDR3 coding sequence is TGTGCCACCGAGGGAAGCAATCAGCCCCAGCATTTT.

This sequence joins TRBV5-1 and TRBJ1-2, with a weak D call TRBD1 (5 bases). The CDR3 sequence is 14 residues long. Germline CDR1 reads SGHRS; CDR2 reads YFSETQ. The V end was cut by 5 bases, the J end by 0 bases, with 11 bases between. CDR3 loop: CASSRTNSNYGYTF. In DNA form, the CDR3 reads TGCGCCAGCAGTAGGACAAATTCTAACTATGGCTACACCTTC.

The chain links TRBV7-2 to TRBJ1-1, with D perhaps TRBD1 (6 bases). Germline V lookup: CDR1 SGHTA, CDR2 FQGNSA. The V end lost 5 bases, the J end lost 0 bases, and 13 bases lay between the germline ends. The CDR3 has 15 residues. The CDR3 sequence: CASSLGGGMNTEAFF. CDR3 DNA: TGTGCCAGCAGCCTAGGGGGAGGGATGAACACTGAAGCTTTCTTT.

The J gene is TRBJ2-7, the V gene TRBV5-1; no clear D. CDR1 is SGHRS and CDR2 is YFSETQ in the germline V gene. Trimming removed 0 bases at V and 1 base at J, with 17 bases between. This CDR3 comprises 17 residues. This CDR3 reads CASSLGVGRYSSYEQYF. In DNA form, the CDR3 reads TGCGCCAGCAGCTTGGGAGTGGGCAGATATTCGTCCTACGAGCAGTACTTC.

This clone was seen a few times. The rearrangement links TRBV28 to TRBJ2-2; TRBD2 aligns across 12 bases. Germline V CDR1 and CDR2: MDHEN, SYDVKM. The CDR3 covers 17 residues. The trim removed 0 bases at V and 6 bases at J, leaving 5 bases unmatched. The CDR3: CASSLWSLAGGPGELFF. CDR3 nucleotides: TGTGCCAGCAGTTTATGGTCCCTAGCGGGGGGGCCCGGGGAGCTGTTTTTT. Filled out from reference TRBV28 and TRBJ2-2, the complete variable domain reads DVKVTQSSRYLVKRTGEKVFLECVQDMDHENMFWYRQDPGLGLRLIYFSYDVKMKEKGDIPEGYSVSREKKERFSLILESASTNQTSMYLCASSLWSLAGGPGELFFGEGSRLTVL.